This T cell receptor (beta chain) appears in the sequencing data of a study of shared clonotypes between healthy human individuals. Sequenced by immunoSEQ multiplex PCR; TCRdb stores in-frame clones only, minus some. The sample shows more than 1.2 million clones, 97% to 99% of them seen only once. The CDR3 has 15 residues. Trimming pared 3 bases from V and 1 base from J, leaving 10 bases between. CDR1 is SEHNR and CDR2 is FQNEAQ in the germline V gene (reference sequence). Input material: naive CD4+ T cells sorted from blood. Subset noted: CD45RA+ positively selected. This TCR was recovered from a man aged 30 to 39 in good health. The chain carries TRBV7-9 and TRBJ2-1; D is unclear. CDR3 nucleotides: TGTGCCAGCAGCTTGGCTGAACTTTCCTACAATGAGCAGTTCTTC. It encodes CASSLAELSYNEQFF.